The 7 T cell receptor beta chains presented below share a single source sample, sequenced in a study of T cells after yellow fever vaccination. TCRdb fed the 5' RACE reads into MiXCR, producing one record per CDR3 protein. The data hold around 350,000 distinct CDR3 sequences, with approximately 5.7% observed a single time. The input for sequencing was PBMCs, taken 5 days after the yellow fever booster vaccination. The receptors come from a man aged 25-45 years who received the YFV17D yellow fever vaccine.

This chain uses TRBV5-1 with TRBJ2-7; 12 nucleotides align to TRBD2. After removal of 4 bases from V and 0 bases from J, the junction contained 2 bases not matched to a gene. The CDR3 length is 15 residues. Germline CDR1 and CDR2: SGHRS and YFSETQ. The CDR3 region is CASSRLAGDSYEQYF. CDR3 DNA sequence: TGCGCCAGCAGCCGACTAGCGGGGGACTCCTACGAGCAGTACTTC.

The rearrangement uses TRBV10-3 and TRBJ2-5; 7 nucleotides agree with TRBD1. V dropped 2 bases and J dropped 2; count of bases not matched to a gene: 14. CDR3 length: 18 residues. Per germline, CDR1 ENHRY and CDR2 SYGVKD. The CDR3 nucleotides are TGTGCCATCAGTGAGCCCGAGCAAAGACAGGGCGATCAAGAGACCCAGTACTTC. Translated, it gives CAISEPEQRQGDQETQYF.

This clonotype turned up a few times. The rearrangement links TRBV19 to TRBJ2-2; 7 nucleotides match TRBD1. CDR3 length: 14 residues. The J segment lost 5 bases and the V segment lost 7 bases, leaving 7 bases of the junction unmatched. CDR1 is LNHDA and CDR2 is SQIVND in the germline V gene (reference sequence). The CDR3 sequence: CASTKGAKTGELFF. Here the CDR3 DNA reads TGTGCCAGTACGAAGGGGGCTAAGACCGGGGAGCTGTTTTTT.

Concerning this clonotype: Without the conserved terminal phenylalanine or tryptophan, this CDR3 likely stems from a read error. The V call is TRBV28, the J call TRBJ2-1, with D unresolved. CDR1 and CDR2 (germline): MDHEN, SYDVKM. This CDR3 region has 15 residues. Trimming cost V 6 bases and J 2 bases, with 14 bases left between them. DNA for the CDR3: TGTGCCAGCAGCCCCCGGGCAGGCACCTACAATGAGCAGTTCTTA. Translating gives CASSPRAGTYNEQFL.

This clonotype was observed once. It may be a read error: a sequence one base away is much more abundant. The rearrangement joins TRBV7-6 to TRBJ2-1, with D tentatively TRBD2 (5 bases). The CDR3 contains 15 residues. Trimming stripped 6 bases from V and 0 bases from J, with 12 bases between. Per germline, CDR1 SGHVS and CDR2 FNYEAQ. As DNA, the CDR3 is TGTGCCAGCAGATTCGTTGGGAGCTCCTACAATGAGCAGTTCTTC. It yields the protein CASRFVGSSYNEQFF.

The rearrangement uses TRBV18 and TRBJ1-1, with a possible D match to TRBD1 (6 bases). Trimming removed 1 base from V and 3 bases from J, with 12 bases in between. CDR1 is KGHSH and CDR2 is LQKENI in the germline V gene. CDR3 length equals 15 residues. The CDR3 sequence is CASSPLRTDHTEAFF. The CDR3 nucleotides are TGTGCCAGCTCACCACTCCGGACAGACCACACTGAAGCTTTCTTT.

Turning to this clonotype: Being one base from a much bigger clone, this may be a read error. The chain has TRBV20-1 and TRBJ2-7; 14 bases are a match to TRBD2. Germline lookup yields CDR1 DFQATT and CDR2 SNEGSKA (reference sequence). CDR3 length equals 17 residues. CDR3 DNA sequence: TGCTGTGCCAACTGGGGACTAGCGGGGGCCGCCCGCTACGAGCAGTACTTC. It encodes CCANWGLAGAARYEQYF.